These 6 T cell receptor beta chains share one sample of origin, sequenced in a study of CD8 T cells in ankylosing spondylitis. Study-wide points: Ankylosing spondylitis blood seemed to carry a telltale TCR beta motif made of several highly homologous variants.

No cognate antigen is known for these TCRs. MiXCR, applied by TCRdb to the 5' RACE reads, yields one record per CDR3 protein. The data contain about 500,000 distinct CDR3 sequences, approximately 11% of them singletons. The sample taken for sequencing was blood, either unsorted or a sorted T cell fraction (not recorded which). These receptors originate from a male donor with ankylosing spondylitis.

The V and J genes are TRBV5-1 and TRBJ2-7, with a weak D call TRBD1 (5 bases). In germline, CDR1 is SGHRS, CDR2 YFSETQ. This CDR3 has 15 amino acids. Trimming took 3 bases from V and 3 from J, leaving 16 bases between them. The CDR3 DNA follows: TGCGCCAGCAGCTGGACATGCGACACCTACTACGAGCAGTACGTC. Translation: CASSWTCDTYYEQYV.

This clonotype was observed a few times. CDR3 loop: CASSRLTTNTGELFF. CDR3 bases: TGTGCCAGCAGCCGGCTAACGACGAACACCGGGGAGCTGTTTTTT. The chain has TRBV14 and TRBJ2-2; D is unclear. This CDR3 comprises 15 residues. The germline gives CDR1 SGHDN, CDR2 FVKESK. With 4 bases removed from V and 0 bases from J, the gap between germline ends came to 9 bases.

The CDR3 protein is CASSLARSDTQYF. Written as DNA, the CDR3 is TGCGCCAGCAGCTTGGCTAGATCGGATACGCAGTATTTT. This chain uses TRBV5-1 with TRBJ2-3; D uncertain. Germline-derived CDR1 and CDR2 are SGHRS and YFSETQ. Trimming took off 0 bases at V and 6 bases at J, with 8 bases between the two ends. The CDR3 sequence is 13 residues long.

The V and J genes are TRBV5-1 and TRBJ1-2, with a possible D match to TRBD1 (5 bases). The CDR3 totals 13 residues. The V gene lost 2 bases and the J gene lost 3 bases, with 8 bases spanning the gap. CDR1 is SGHRS, CDR2 YFSETQ, per germline. The CDR3 loop is CASSLSGHYGYTF. DNA of the CDR3: TGCGCCAGCAGCTTATCAGGGCACTATGGCTACACCTTC. The full variable domain, in which reference TRBV5-1 and TRBJ1-2 provide the parts outside the CDR3, is KAGVTQTPRYLIKTRGQQVTLSCSPISGHRSVSWYQQTPGQGLQFLFEYFSETQRNKGNFPGRFSGRQFSNSRSEMNVSTLELGDSALYLCASSLSGHYGYTFGSGTRLTVV.

This clonotype has a handful of counts. The chain is built from TRBV5-1 and TRBJ2-1; D may be TRBD1 or TRBD2 (5 bases each). Trimming shortened V by 4 bases and J by 2 bases, and 16 bases separated the two germline ends. Per germline, CDR1 SGHRS and CDR2 YFSETQ. This CDR3 spans 16 amino acids. In DNA, the CDR3 is TGCGCCAGCAGCGCCGTATGGGGGTCTACCTACAATGAGCAGTTCTTC. This codes for CASSAVWGSTYNEQFF.

This clonotype was observed at least ten times. The J gene is TRBJ2-1, the V gene TRBV15, with TRBD2 as a possible D gene (6 bases). Trimming took off 0 bases at V and 8 bases at J, with 14 bases between the two ends. Germline V lookup: CDR1 LNHNV, CDR2 YYDKDF (reference sequence). The CDR3 consists of 15 residues. This chain's CDR3 is CATSRDPGTGDEQFF. DNA for the CDR3: TGTGCCACCAGCAGAGATCCCGGTACGGGGGATGAGCAGTTCTTC.